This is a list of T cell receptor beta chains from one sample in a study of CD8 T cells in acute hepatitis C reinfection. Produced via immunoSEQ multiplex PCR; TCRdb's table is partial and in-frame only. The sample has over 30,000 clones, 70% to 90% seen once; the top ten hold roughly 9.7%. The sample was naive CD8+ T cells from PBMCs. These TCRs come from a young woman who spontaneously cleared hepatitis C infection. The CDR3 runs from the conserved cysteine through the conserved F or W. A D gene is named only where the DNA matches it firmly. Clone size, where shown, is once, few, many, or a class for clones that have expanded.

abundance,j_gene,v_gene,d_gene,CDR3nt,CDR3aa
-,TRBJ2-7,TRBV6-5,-,TGTGCCAGCAGTCCTTTGGAGCGGACCTACGAGCAGTACTTC,CASSPLERTYEQYF
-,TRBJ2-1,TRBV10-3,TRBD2,TGTGCCATCAGTGATGGGGGGGTCTACAATGAGCAGTTCTTC,CAISDGGVYNEQFF
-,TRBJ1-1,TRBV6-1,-,TGTGCCACAACAAATAGCATGAACACTGAAGCTTTCTTT,CATTNSMNTEAFF
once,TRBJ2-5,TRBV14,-,TGTGCCAGCAGCCAAGAGGGGACTTTCCTAGGGGGCGTTGAAGAGACCCAGTACTTC,CASSQEGTFLGGVEETQYF
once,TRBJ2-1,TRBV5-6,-,TGTGCCAGCGAAAGGTCGCTAGCGCTCCCGGGGTTCTTC,CASERSLALPGFF
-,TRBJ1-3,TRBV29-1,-,TGCAGCGTTTTAACGGGGGGTTCTGGAAACACCATATATTTT,CSVLTGGSGNTIYF
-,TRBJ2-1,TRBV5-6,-,TGTGCCAGCAGCTTGGACAGGGCTACTAACTACAATGAGCAGTTCTTC,CASSLDRATNYNEQFF
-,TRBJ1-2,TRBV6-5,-,TGTGCCAGCAGCCGCACCCTTGGCGGAACCTATGGCTACACCTTC,CASSRTLGGTYGYTF
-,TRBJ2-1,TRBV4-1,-,TGCGCCAGCAGCCAAGATACGGGGTACAATGAGCAGTTCTTC,CASSQDTGYNEQFF
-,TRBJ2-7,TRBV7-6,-,TGTGCCAGCAGCCCCCCACACAGGCCCTACGAGCAGTACTTC,CASSPPHRPYEQYF
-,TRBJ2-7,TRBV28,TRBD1,TGTGCCAGCCACGGACAGGGGTCCTACGAGCAGTACTTC,CASHGQGSYEQYF
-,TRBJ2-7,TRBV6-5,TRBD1,TGTGCCAGCAGTTCAGGGGGCTACGAGCAGTACTTC,CASSSGGYEQYF
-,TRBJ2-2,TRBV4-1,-,TGCGCCAGCAGTAAGTTAGGACTCCCGGCCGGGGAGCTGTTTTTT,CASSKLGLPAGELFF
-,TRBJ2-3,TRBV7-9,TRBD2,TGTGCCAGCACCCCCCTAGCGGACGACACAGATACGCAGTATTTT,CASTPLADDTDTQYF
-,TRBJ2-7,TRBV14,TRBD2,TGTGCCAGCAGCCAAGATGAGAGCGGGAGTTTTTACGAGCAGTACTTC,CASSQDESGSFYEQYF
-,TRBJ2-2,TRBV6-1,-,TGTGCCAGCAGTTGGAGACAGAACACCGGGGAGCTGTTTTTT,CASSWRQNTGELFF
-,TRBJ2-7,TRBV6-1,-,TGTGCCAGCAGGGCGGGCTACGAGCAGTACTTC,CASRAGYEQYF
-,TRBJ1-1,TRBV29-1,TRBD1,TGCAGCGTAGGGACAGTAGGCACTGAAGCTTTCTTT,CSVGTVGTEAFF
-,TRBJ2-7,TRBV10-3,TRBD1,TGTGCCATCAGGCCTCCGGGACAGGGACGCGAGCAGTACTTC,CAIRPPGQGREQYF
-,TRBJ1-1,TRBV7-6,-,TGTGCCAGCAGCCGGACCTCGGTTTTGAACACTGAAGCTTTCTTT,CASSRTSVLNTEAFF
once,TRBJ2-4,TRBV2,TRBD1,TGTGCCAGCAGTGTTTCTCCAGGGGGCAAAAACATTCAGTACTTC,CASSVSPGGKNIQYF
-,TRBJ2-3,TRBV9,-,TGTGCCAGCAGCGTAGCGGGAGTCGCAGATACGCAGTATTTT,CASSVAGVADTQYF
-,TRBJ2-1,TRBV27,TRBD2,TGTGCCAGCAGTCCGGGACTAGAATACAATGAGCAGTTCTTC,CASSPGLEYNEQFF
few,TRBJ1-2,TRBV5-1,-,TGCGCCAGCAGCTTGGGTCAGAACTATGGCTACACCTTC,CASSLGQNYGYTF
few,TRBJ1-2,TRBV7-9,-,TGTGCCAGCAGCTTAGAAGGTTGGCAGGGGCATGGCTACACCTTC,CASSLEGWQGHGYTF
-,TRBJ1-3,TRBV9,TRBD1,TGTGCCAGCATGGGACAGGACGGAAACACCATATATTTT,CASMGQDGNTIYF
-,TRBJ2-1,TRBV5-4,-,TGTGCCAGCAGCTTTATGGGTGAGCAGTTCTTC,CASSFMGEQFF
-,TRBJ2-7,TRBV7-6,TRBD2,TGTGCCAGCAGCCCCCTGGCGGGGGGAGCCTACGAGCAGTACTTC,CASSPLAGGAYEQYF
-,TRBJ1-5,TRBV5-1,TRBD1,TGCGCCAGCAGCTTGCAACCCGGGACAGGGGGCAATCAGCCCCAGCATTTT,CASSLQPGTGGNQPQHF
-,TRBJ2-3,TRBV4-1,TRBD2,TGCGCCAGCAGCCAAGGAGCGGGGGTTGGCACAGATACGCAGTATTTT,CASSQGAGVGTDTQYF
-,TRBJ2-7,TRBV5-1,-,TGCGCCAGCAGCCGAGGTTACGAGCAGTACTTC,CASSRGYEQYF
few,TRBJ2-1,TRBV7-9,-,TGTGCCGCCAGTCTATCGGGGGAGCAGTTCTTC,CAASLSGEQFF
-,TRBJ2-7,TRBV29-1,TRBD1,TGCAGCGTTGAAGATCCGATCGAGGGACAGGGCTACGAGCAGTACTTC,CSVEDPIEGQGYEQYF
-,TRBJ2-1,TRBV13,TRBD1,TGTGCCAGCAGACCCGAGGGACAGGGGCCTAACAATGAGCAGTTCTTC,CASRPEGQGPNNEQFF
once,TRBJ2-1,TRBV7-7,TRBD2,TGTGCCAGCACTTCTGGACTAGCGGACGGTGAGCAGTTCTTC,CASTSGLADGEQFF
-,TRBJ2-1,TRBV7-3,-,TGTGCCAGCAGTTTGAGCGGAAGCGAGCAGTTCTTC,CASSLSGSEQFF
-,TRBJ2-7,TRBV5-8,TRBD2,TGTGCCAGCAGCTTACGCGGACTAGCGGGAGTGGTCGAGCAGTACTTC,CASSLRGLAGVVEQYF
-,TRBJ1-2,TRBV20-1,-,TGCAGTGCTAACTATGGCTACACCTTC,CSANYGYTF
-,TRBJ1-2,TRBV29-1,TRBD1,TGCAGCGAGGGGGGAGGGGGCGCCCCCTTGGAGGGCTACACCTTC,CSEGGGGAPLEGYTF
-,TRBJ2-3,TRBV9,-,TGTGCCAGCAGCATTAGTGGGTTTGTCAGCACAGATACGCAGTATTTT,CASSISGFVSTDTQYF